Many counts were recorded for the clone carrying this T cell receptor (beta chain). What it binds is not known. A junction boundary mismatches the germline segment, possibly from a read error. TCR beta CDR3 region amplification was performed from RNA transcripts. HTBI primers were the set used in a first-round RT-PCR of the TCR CDR3. Each CDR3 protein gets one entry after TCRdb re-called the multiplex PCR reads with MiXCR. The table shows 540,000 or so distinct CDR3 sequences, with 40% to 55% occurring only once. The entry originates in a study of T cells in Graves' hyperthyroidism and ophthalmopathy. General study points: Blood held most thyroid clonotypes expanded above 0.001 frequency. The model anticipated ophthalmopathy a median approximately six months pre-onset. A 13 V-J signature model discriminated ophthalmopathy versus stable hyperthyroidism.

Orbital computed tomography and thyroid ultrasound, together with serum TRAb and thyroxine and clinical symptoms, were used for diagnoses. This receptor was taken from an adult woman with Graves' disease, either hyperthyroidism or ophthalmopathy (not recorded which). Sequencing input: peripheral blood or thyroid tissue (not recorded which).

CDR3 sequence (DNA): TGTGCCAGCAGCGTAGCGGTTGGGGTGAAAAAACTGTTTTTT. Translating it yields CASSVAVGVKKLFF. The chain couples TRBV7-8 to TRBJ1-4, with D uncertain. CDR1 and CDR2 (germline): SGHVS, FQNEAQ. The CDR3 is made up of 14 amino acids.